Below are 12 T cell receptor beta chains sequenced from a single sample in a study of beta chain features in type 1 diabetes (dated by TCRdb to about 2018). Receptor libraries were prepared by the immunoSEQ multiplex PCR assay. The High Capacity cDNA Reverse Transcription Kit was used to reverse transcribe all of the isolated RNA, meaning that expressed TCRB transcripts were what got sequenced. The table was pulled from immuneACCESS by TCRdb, which kept in-frame rearrangements only. Such tables lose some clones; where checked, under half of the loss comes from unresolved V genes, and the rest has no known cause. In this sample the table shows 310,000 or so clones, 8% of which occur a single time. 0.44% of the sample is taken by the ten largest. The source material was central memory CD4+ T cells from blood. Receptor source: a woman younger than 30 in good health.

The rearrangement links TRBV10-3 to TRBJ2-3, with 7 bases fitting TRBD2. The germline V gene encodes CDR1 ENHRY and CDR2 SYGVKD. The V and J ends lost 8 bases and 6 bases, in that order; junction bases with no gene match: 8. The CDR3 covers 13 residues. Here the CDR3 DNA reads TGTGCCATCGAGCGGGGCAACGGGGATACGCAGTATTTT. Residues: CAIERGNGDTQYF.

This clone was observed a handful of times. The gene calls are TRBV7-9 and TRBJ2-1; 12 positions agree with TRBD2. J was trimmed by 12 bases and V by 3 bases; bases with no gene match: 9. The CDR3 has 15 residues. Germline values: CDR1 SEHNR, CDR2 FQNEAQ (reference sequence). The CDR3 protein is CASSFQRLAGGSQFF. In DNA form, the CDR3 reads TGTGCCAGCAGCTTCCAAAGGCTAGCGGGAGGGTCGCAGTTCTTC.

A few counts support this clone. This sequence joins TRBV5-4 and TRBJ2-1; 9 bases map to TRBD2. The V gene end was trimmed by 3 bases and the J gene end by 2 bases; junction bases not matched to a gene: 3. The CDR3 runs 15 residues. Germline CDR1 SGHNT, CDR2 YYREEE (reference sequence). The CDR3 region has the DNA TGTGCCAGCAGCTACGGGACTAGCACCTACAATGAGCAGTTCTTC. As protein: CASSYGTSTYNEQFF.

The rearrangement joins TRBV14 to TRBJ1-4; D is undetermined. CDR3 length equals 16 residues. V was cut by 2 bases and J by 8 bases, with 18 bases left in between. CDR1 and CDR2 (germline): SGHDN, FVKESK. The DNA for the CDR3 is TGTGCCAGCAGCCAAAAGCCCAACCAGGCGAACGAAAAACTGTTTTTT. It encodes CASSQKPNQANEKLFF.

This clone has more than one count but fewer than ten. V usage is TRBV7-9 and J usage is TRBJ1-4; tentative D call: TRBD1 (5 bases). Per the germline V gene, CDR1 is SEHNR and CDR2 is FQNEAQ (reference sequence). The CDR3 has 15 amino acids. V was pared by 5 bases and J by 7 bases, with 17 bases between. The CDR3 DNA sequence: TGTGCCAGCAGCCCCAGGGTTATTTTGGGTGAAAAACTGTTTTTT. This translates into CASSPRVILGEKLFF.

This clone showed up just a few times. The chain couples TRBV6-1 to TRBJ2-1; D remains unclear. The V gene lost 5 bases and the J gene lost 5 bases, with 4 bases spanning the gap. Germline lookup yields CDR1 MNHNS and CDR2 SASEGT. The CDR3 runs to 11 residues. CDR3 loop: CASSPHNEQFF. The CDR3 DNA is TGTGCCAGCAGTCCCCACAATGAGCAGTTCTTC.

V gene TRBV4-2 combines with J gene TRBJ2-1; TRBD2 agrees at 8 bases. The ends lost 3 bases at V and 3 bases at J; junction bases unmatched: 10. This CDR3 contains 17 residues. Germline V gives CDR1 LGHNA, CDR2 YNFKEQ. The CDR3 loop is CASSHLRTREGYNEQFF. In DNA form, the CDR3 reads TGTGCCAGCAGCCACCTTCGGACCCGGGAGGGCTACAATGAGCAGTTCTTC.

This chain uses TRBV9 with TRBJ2-3, with D unclear. Germline CDR1 and CDR2: SGDLS and YYNGEE. With 0 bases removed from V and 5 bases from J, the gap between germline ends came to 10 bases. This CDR3 has 14 residues. CDR3: CASSVGDSEDTQYF. The CDR3 DNA follows: TGTGCCAGCAGCGTAGGAGACTCCGAAGATACGCAGTATTTT. Full variable domain (missing parts from reference TRBV9 and TRBJ2-3): DSGVTQTPKHLITATGQRVTLRCSPRSGDLSVYWYQQSLDQGLQFLIQYYNGEERAKGNILERFSAQQFPDLHSELNLSSLELGDSALYFCASSVGDSEDTQYFGPGTRLTVL.

The table lists this clone with a few counts. This chain uses TRBV18 with TRBJ2-7; unclear D gene. Between the trimmed V and J ends, which lost 3 bases and 0 bases, there was a span of 9 bases. Germline CDR1 reads KGHSH; CDR2 reads LQKENI. The CDR3 has 14 residues. CDR3 amino acids: CASSPALSSYEQYF. The CDR3 DNA is TGTGCCAGCTCACCCGCGTTAAGCTCCTACGAGCAGTACTTC. The variable domain in full, completed from reference TRBV18 and TRBJ2-7, reads NAGVMQNPRHLVRRRGQEARLRCSPMKGHSHVYWYRQLPEEGLKFMVYLQKENIIDESGMPKERFSAEFPKEGPSILRIQQVVRGDSAAYFCASSPALSSYEQYFGPGTRLTVT.

This clone was found a few times. The chain employs TRBV18 and TRBJ2-1, with TRBD2 identical over 9 bases. Germline-derived CDR1 and CDR2 are KGHSH and LQKENI. The V and J ends lost 6 bases and 5 bases, in that order; junction bases with no gene match: 8. There are 15 residues in the CDR3. Here the CDR3 reads CASSWGSGSDNEQFF. In DNA form, the CDR3 reads TGTGCCAGCTCCTGGGGTAGCGGGAGCGACAATGAGCAGTTCTTC.

This clone has only a few counts. V and J are TRBV11-2 and TRBJ2-5, with 7 bases fitting TRBD2. The germline CDR1 and CDR2 sequences are SGHAT and FQNNGV. V trimming: 3 bases; J trimming: 5 bases; junction bases outside the gene matches: 6. The CDR3 contains 14 residues. CDR3 in amino acids: CASSLGGPGETQYF. The DNA of the CDR3 is TGTGCCAGCAGCTTGGGAGGGCCCGGGGAGACCCAGTACTTC. Full variable domain (outside the CDR3, taken from reference TRBV11-2 and TRBJ2-5): EAGVAQSPRYKIIEKRQSVAFWCNPISGHATLYWYQQILGQGPKLLIQFQNNGVVDDSQLPKDRFSAERLKGVDSTLKIQPAKLEDSAVYLCASSLGGPGETQYFGPGTRLLVL.

This clone was counted a few times. The chain is built from TRBV27 and TRBJ2-1; 7 bases match TRBD2. The CDR3 is 16 amino acids. V was clipped by 5 bases and J by 4 bases; unmatched bases: 11. Germline CDR1 MNHEY, CDR2 SMNVEV (reference sequence). The chain's CDR3 is CASSPGRLAAYNEQFF. In nucleotides, the CDR3 is TGTGCCAGCAGTCCCGGCAGACTAGCCGCATACAATGAGCAGTTCTTC.